This passage covers 20 T cell receptor beta chains from one sample sequenced in a study of blood T cell repertoires in COVID-19. Libraries were prepared by immunoSEQ multiplex PCR; TCRdb keeps only in-frame clonotypes and omits some of them. The sample lists fewer than 250,000 clones, approximately 80% occurring once. Sequencing was done on a sample of peripheral blood. All receptors derive from a woman of 80 years or more with acute or convalescent COVID-19.

The chain joins TRBV7-9 to TRBJ2-1; tentative D call: TRBD2 (6 bases). This CDR3 region has 13 residues. V was cut by 8 bases and J by 4 bases, with 12 bases left in between. Germline lookup yields CDR1 SEHNR and CDR2 FQNEAQ (reference sequence). CDR3 protein: CASPVGGYNEQFF. CDR3 nucleotides: TGTGCCAGCCCAGTGGGGGGATACAATGAGCAGTTCTTC.

The chain uses TRBV19 and TRBJ2-7, with 12 positions matching TRBD2. J was trimmed by 2 bases and V by 5 bases; bases with no gene match: 7. CDR3 length: 16 residues. Germline lookup yields CDR1 LNHDA and CDR2 SQIVND (reference sequence). CDR3 in amino acids: CASSATSSGGAYEQYF. In DNA form, the CDR3 reads TGTGCCAGTAGTGCGACGTCTAGCGGGGGGGCCTACGAGCAGTACTTC. Full variable domain (remainder filled in from reference TRBV19 and TRBJ2-7): DGGITQSPKYLFRKEGQNVTLSCEQNLNHDAMYWYRQDPGQGLRLIYYSQIVNDFQKGDIAEGYSVSREKKESFPLTVTSAQKNPTAFYLCASSATSSGGAYEQYFGPGTRLTVT.

This clone was counted a single time. CDR3 bases: TGTGCCAGCAGTTCGAGCGGACCTCCTAGGAACGAGCAGTACTTC. This sequence encodes CASSSSGPPRNEQYF. The chain employs TRBV28 and TRBJ2-7, with a tentative D call TRBD2 (5 bases). The germline V gene encodes CDR1 MDHEN and CDR2 SYDVKM. Trimming took 4 bases from V and 5 from J, leaving 18 bases between them. This CDR3 has 15 amino acids.

The chain couples TRBV4-1 to TRBJ2-2; D might be TRBD2 (6 bases). CDR3 length: 17 amino acids. Trimming stripped 3 bases from V and 0 bases from J, with 14 bases between. The germline CDR1 and CDR2 sequences are MGHRA and YSYEKL. CDR3 loop: CASSQSGTGPNTGELFF. The CDR3 DNA is TGCGCCAGCAGCCAGTCAGGGACTGGCCCGAACACCGGGGAGCTGTTTTTT.

DNA for the CDR3: TGTGCCAGCAGCGCATCCTCAGGGGAAGTATATGGCTACACCTTC. Its translation: CASSASSGEVYGYTF. V gene TRBV7-2 combines with J gene TRBJ1-2; possibly TRBD1 for D (6 bases). Germline V lookup: CDR1 SGHTA, CDR2 FQGNSA. V was shortened by 5 bases and J by 5 bases, with 18 bases between the two germline ends. This CDR3 contains 15 residues.

This chain uses TRBV7-8 with TRBJ2-3, with 9 bases aligning to TRBD2. The CDR3 extends over 14 amino acids. The V gene's germline CDR1 is SGHVS and CDR2 FQNEAQ. V gave up 4 bases and J gave up 4 bases; unmatched junction bases: 3. CDR3 loop: CASSSGLASDTQYF. Written as DNA, the CDR3 is TGTGCCAGCAGCTCCGGACTAGCGTCAGATACGCAGTATTTT.

This chain uses TRBV10-3 with TRBJ1-4; weak D call: TRBD1 (6 bases). This CDR3 spans 14 amino acids. The V and J ends lost 4 bases and 1 base respectively, with 7 bases between them. The V gene's germline CDR1 is ENHRY and CDR2 SYGVKD. The CDR3 region is CAISGTETNEKLFF. CDR3 in DNA: TGTGCCATCAGTGGGACAGAAACTAATGAAAAACTGTTTTTT.

The chain links TRBV11-2 to TRBJ2-6; D remains unclear. Deletions cut 5 bases from V and 2 bases from J, with 7 bases between. This CDR3 spans 14 amino acids. Germline assignment: CDR1 SGHAT and CDR2 FQNNGV. The CDR3 is CASSPRTGANVLTF. Here the CDR3 DNA reads TGTGCCAGCAGCCCTAGGACTGGGGCCAACGTCCTGACTTTC.

The CDR3 nucleotides read TGTGCCAGCAGCTCAAACGCAGTTAACACTGAAGCTTTCTTT. This gives the protein CASSSNAVNTEAFF. This chain links TRBV5-4 with TRBJ1-1; D not certain. This CDR3 has 14 amino acids. The V gene's germline CDR1 is SGHNT and CDR2 YYREEE (reference sequence). Trimming shortened V by 3 bases and J by 2 bases, and 11 bases separated the two germline ends.

The chain joins TRBV18 to TRBJ2-5, with TRBD1 matching over 7 bases. Germline V gives CDR1 KGHSH, CDR2 LQKENI. The J segment lost 6 bases and the V segment lost 2 bases, leaving 6 bases of the junction unmatched. The CDR3 contains 14 residues. CDR3 sequence: CASSPGTARQTQYF. Written as DNA, the CDR3 is TGTGCCAGCTCACCAGGGACAGCCCGTCAGACCCAGTACTTC.

V usage is TRBV19 and J usage is TRBJ2-1, with D possibly TRBD2 on 6 matching bases. In germline, CDR1 is LNHDA, CDR2 SQIVND (reference sequence). Trimming removed 10 bases at V and 5 bases at J, with 18 bases between. The CDR3 is 14 residues long. Written as DNA, the CDR3 is TGTGCCACTGCGTCTTTCGGAGGGGACAATGAGCAGTTCTTC. Its protein is CATASFGGDNEQFF.

In this sample, this clone turned up a few times. The chain is built from TRBV5-1 and TRBJ2-7, with TRBD1 identical over 7 bases. V lost 0 bases to trimming and J lost 7 bases; unmatched junction nucleotides: 4. This CDR3 is built from 13 residues. Germline V gene lookup returns CDR1 SGHRS and CDR2 YFSETQ. DNA for the CDR3: TGCGCCAGCAGCTTGGCCCAACAGGGGGAGCAGTACTTC. Encoded protein: CASSLAQQGEQYF.

Points on this clone: The junction differs from germline at one of its ends, possibly a read error. The CDR3 DNA is TGTGCCTGGAGTGTCCTCGGGACAGGGGTTAACTTC. This codes for CAWSVLGTGVNF. This chain connects TRBV30 to TRBJ1-2; 10 nucleotides match TRBD1. This CDR3 region has 12 residues. The germline CDR1 and CDR2 sequences are GTSNPN and SVGIG (reference sequence).

The table lists this clone with a count of one. For the CDR3, the DNA is TGTGCCAGTAGTCCCGGGACATTAGGAAATCAGCCCCAGCATTTT. Translating it yields CASSPGTLGNQPQHF. This chain connects TRBV19 to TRBJ1-5; D possibly corresponds to TRBD1 (6 bases). The ends were cut back, 5 bases at V and 4 bases at J, with 15 bases in the middle. The CDR3 is made up of 15 amino acids. Looked up from germline, CDR1 is LNHDA and CDR2 is SQIVND (reference sequence).

The chain couples TRBV15 to TRBJ2-7; 9 bases are a match to TRBD1. Germline lookup yields CDR1 LNHNV and CDR2 YYDKDF (reference sequence). V shed 1 base, J shed 3 bases, and the junction held 4 bases outside the gene matches. CDR3 length equals 15 residues. DNA for the CDR3: TGTGCCACCAGCAGAGGGGGACAGGGCAACTACGAGCAGTACTTC. Protein: CATSRGGQGNYEQYF.

Notes on this clone: The junction departs from the called germline gene at one end, perhaps through a read error. The rearrangement joins TRBV11-2 to TRBJ2-2, with a weak D call TRBD2 (6 bases). Germline V gives CDR1 SGHAT, CDR2 FQNNGV. The CDR3 sequence is 18 residues long. The CDR3, as DNA: TGTGCCAGCAACCCCGTCGGAGGGACGGAAATGGTGCACCGGGGAGCTGTATTT. Translating gives CASNPVGGTEMVHRGAVF.

The chain uses TRBV7-9 and TRBJ1-4; TRBD1 agrees at 7 bases. The V gene's germline CDR1 is SEHNR and CDR2 FQNEAQ (reference sequence). V dropped 3 bases and J dropped 7; count of bases not matched to a gene: 11. The CDR3 sequence is 16 residues long. DNA of the CDR3: TGTGCCAGCAGCTTCAATACCGGGACAGCCGGTGAAAAACTGTTTTTT. It encodes CASSFNTGTAGEKLFF.

This chain connects TRBV9 to TRBJ2-7; D gene uncertain. V was pared by 4 bases and J by 0 bases, with 11 bases between. This CDR3 is built from 14 residues. Per the germline V gene, CDR1 is SGDLS and CDR2 is YYNGEE. DNA for the CDR3: TGTGCCAGCAGCCCTCGACACAGCTCCTACGAGCAGTACTTC. This codes for CASSPRHSSYEQYF.

This clone was found once. The rearrangement links TRBV10-3 to TRBJ1-2, with D unresolved. Deletions cut 8 bases from V and 8 bases from J, with 15 bases between. CDR1 ENHRY and CDR2 SYGVKD come from the germline V gene. The CDR3 consists of 12 residues. The CDR3 nucleotides read TGTGCCATCCCCAGTACTGCGGGAGGCTACACCTTC. Translating gives CAIPSTAGGYTF.

V gene TRBV29-1 combines with J gene TRBJ1-1; 8 bases match TRBD1. Losses at the gene ends were 7 bases for V and 1 base for J; bases not matched to a gene: 5. The CDR3 has 13 amino acids. CDR1 is SQVTM, CDR2 ANQGSEA, per germline. CDR3 sequence reads: CSAKQGGNTEAFF. In DNA form, the CDR3 reads TGCAGCGCAAAACAGGGGGGGAACACTGAAGCTTTCTTT.